This entry features one T cell receptor beta chain sequence. Its antigen remains unidentified. The source of the sample is a study of early T cells in non-severe SARS-CoV-2 infection. About the study: Sequencing targeted bulk RNA from unsorted whole blood, leaving chains unpaired.

Germline-derived CDR1 and CDR2 are MNHEY and SVGEGT. The CDR3 consists of 16 residues. V gave up 5 bases and J gave up 2 bases; unmatched junction bases: 9. Unique molecular identifiers were added to individual cDNA molecules. TCRdb processed the 5' RACE reads anew with MiXCR; each CDR3 protein has one entry. The sample lists approximately 50,000 distinct CDR3 sequences; 9.5% to 15% were seen once. Study-level results: VDJdb-based matching was biased toward anti-spike CD8 responses and missed private and CD4 specificities.

Sequencing was done on a sample of whole blood. The sequence derives from an adult who was a healthcare worker with PCR-confirmed SARS-CoV-2 infection or an uninfected control (not recorded which). The V gene is TRBV6-2 or TRBV6-3, the J gene TRBJ2-7; TRBD2 agrees at 10 bases. CDR3: CASSPRTSGRTYEQYF. CDR3 nucleotide sequence: TGTGCCAGCAGTCCGAGGACTAGCGGTCGAACCTACGAGCAGTACTTC.